These 13 T cell receptor beta chains originate from one sample sequenced in a study of T-cell memory formation after mild COVID-19. One entry per CDR3 protein results from TCRdb running MiXCR on the 5' RACE reads. The sample yields under 85,000 distinct CDR3 sequences, 11% to 15% seen once. Input material: PBMCs or a T cell subset sorted from them (not recorded which). Source of these receptors: an adult woman who had mild COVID-19 (a few samples of this study predate the infection). Cell type and time point are not known.

This clonotype has just a few counts. This chain connects TRBV7-3 to TRBJ2-3, with D perhaps matching TRBD1 or TRBD2 (5 bases each). The V and J ends lost 5 bases and 2 bases respectively, with 11 bases between them. Germline CDR1 is SGHTA and CDR2 is FQGTGA. This CDR3 has 14 amino acids. This chain's CDR3 is CASSVMGDTDTQYF. The DNA of the CDR3 is TGTGCCAGCAGCGTAATGGGGGACACAGATACGCAGTATTTT.

Ten or more counts support this clonotype. The J gene is TRBJ2-6, the V gene TRBV6-4; possible D gene TRBD2, 6 bases. The V gene lost 0 bases and the J gene lost 0 bases, with 6 bases spanning the gap. The CDR3 totals 16 residues. CDR1 is MRHNA and CDR2 is SNTAGT in the germline V gene. The CDR3 loop is CASSDSTSSGANVLTF. In nucleotides, the CDR3 is TGTGCCAGCAGTGACTCGACTAGCTCTGGGGCCAACGTCCTGACTTTC.

The rearrangement links TRBV3-1 to TRBJ2-7; D gene unclear. There are 16 residues in the CDR3. The germline CDR1 and CDR2 sequences are LGHDT and YNNKEL (reference sequence). V lost 4 bases and J lost 0, with 16 bases in between. This CDR3 reads CASSRSPVGYSYEQYF. Written as DNA, the CDR3 is TGTGCCAGCAGCCGCTCCCCGGTAGGATACTCCTACGAGCAGTACTTC.

The V and J genes are TRBV4-1 and TRBJ2-3; D may match TRBD1 or TRBD2 (5 bases each). Germline loops: CDR1 MGHRA, CDR2 YSYEKL. V was clipped by 2 bases and J by 3 bases, with 21 bases between them. CDR3 length: 18 amino acids. The CDR3 nucleotides are TGCGCCAGCAGCCAATTCGACGCCGAGGGGACGGGTACAGATACGCAGTATTTT. This translates into CASSQFDAEGTGTDTQYF.

This clonotype was observed a few times. This chain uses TRBV23-1 with TRBJ2-3, with D perhaps TRBD1 (5 bases). TRBV23-1 is annotated as an ORF whose role is uncertain. Trimming left V 4 bases short and J 9 bases short, with 8 bases between. CDR3 size: 11 residues. The CDR3 DNA reads as TGCGCCAGCAGTCGACAGAGCACGCAGTATTTT. Translating it yields CASSRQSTQYF.

This clonotype was counted between two and nine times. This sequence joins TRBV9 and TRBJ1-1; D is perhaps TRBD1 (5 bases). The V gene lost 3 bases and the J gene lost 1 base, with 10 bases spanning the gap. The CDR3 extends over 14 amino acids. Germline V gene data show CDR1 as SGDLS and CDR2 as YYNGEE. CDR3 protein: CASSASGGNTEAFF. The CDR3 bases are TGTGCCAGCAGCGCAAGCGGGGGGAACACTGAAGCTTTCTTT.

V gene TRBV9 combines with J gene TRBJ2-7, with a possible D match to TRBD1 (6 bases). V dropped 0 bases and J dropped 7 bases, with 17 bases sitting between them. This CDR3 contains 15 residues. CDR1 is SGDLS, CDR2 YYNGEE, per germline. The CDR3 nucleotides are TGTGCCAGCAGCGTAGGGGGCAGGGGAGCAGGGGAGCAGTACTTC. This translates into CASSVGGRGAGEQYF.

The chain recombines TRBV21-1 with TRBJ1-5; the D call of TRBD1 is as the table states it, not checked on the DNA. TRBV21-1 is designated a pseudogene. There are 15 residues in the CDR3. DNA of the CDR3: TGTGCCAGCAGTTTTCAGGGGGCTTGGAATCAGCCCCAGCATTTT. It yields the protein CASSFQGAWNQPQHF.

The rearrangement links TRBV20-1 to TRBJ2-1, with TRBD2 matching 7 bases. Germline V gene data show CDR1 as DFQATT and CDR2 as SNEGSKA (reference sequence). The J segment lost 6 bases and the V segment lost 0 bases, leaving 8 bases of the junction unmatched. This CDR3 has 15 amino acids. CDR3 in amino acids: CSARDLKREVNEQFF. For the CDR3, the DNA is TGCAGTGCTAGAGATCTAAAACGGGAGGTCAATGAGCAGTTCTTC.

In this sample, this clonotype turned up a few times. The chain links TRBV6-2 or TRBV6-3 to TRBJ2-3, with 9 bases that match TRBD2. The CDR3 loop spans 17 amino acids. Germline-derived CDR1 and CDR2 are MNHEY and SVGEGT. Trimming removed 10 bases from V and 1 base from J; junction bases left unmatched: 15. CDR3 nucleotide sequence: TGTGCCACGCGCCGGCGGGAGGGAATACGACGCACAGATACGCAGTATTTT. This codes for CATRRREGIRRTDTQYF.

This clonotype appeared a few times. The rearrangement joins TRBV6-1 to TRBJ2-1, with D tentatively TRBD2 (6 bases). The CDR3 is 15 residues long. Trimming removed 6 bases from V and 2 bases from J, with 14 bases in between. Germline V gene data show CDR1 as MNHNS and CDR2 as SASEGT. As DNA, the CDR3 is TGTGCCAGCAGCGGGGAGGTACGGCCCTACAATGAGCAGTTCTTC. Translation: CASSGEVRPYNEQFF.

This clonotype occurred a few times. The chain couples TRBV6-2 or TRBV6-3 to TRBJ1-1; 9 bases match TRBD1. The CDR3 loop spans 15 amino acids. Germline-derived CDR1 and CDR2 are MNHEY and SVGEGT. The ends lost 6 bases at V and 5 bases at J; junction bases unmatched: 10. The CDR3, as DNA: TGTGCCAGCAGCGCCAACGGACAGGGGTATACTGAAGCTTTCTTT. Protein sequence: CASSANGQGYTEAFF.

The chain has TRBV24-1 and TRBJ1-1, with 7 bases fitting TRBD1. Trimming cost V 9 bases and J 5 bases; bases outside gene matches: 5. The CDR3 length is 12 residues. Per germline, CDR1 KGHDR and CDR2 SFDVKD. CDR3 residues: CATSGGNTEAFF. The CDR3 DNA sequence: TGTGCCACCTCAGGGGGAAATACTGAAGCTTTCTTT.